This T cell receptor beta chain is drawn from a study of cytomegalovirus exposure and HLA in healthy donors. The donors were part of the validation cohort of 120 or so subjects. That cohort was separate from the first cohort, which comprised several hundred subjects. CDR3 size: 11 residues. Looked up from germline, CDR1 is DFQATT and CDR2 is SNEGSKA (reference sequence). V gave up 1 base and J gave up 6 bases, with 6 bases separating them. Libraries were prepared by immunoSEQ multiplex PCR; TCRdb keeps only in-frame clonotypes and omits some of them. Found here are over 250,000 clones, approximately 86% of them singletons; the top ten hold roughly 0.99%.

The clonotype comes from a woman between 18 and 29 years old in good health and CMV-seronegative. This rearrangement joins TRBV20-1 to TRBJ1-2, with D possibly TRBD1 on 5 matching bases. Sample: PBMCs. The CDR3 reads CSARGQNGYTF. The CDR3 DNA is TGCAGTGCTAGAGGACAGAATGGCTACACCTTC.